What follows are 5 T cell receptor beta chains derived from one specimen sequenced in a study of blood T cell repertoires in COVID-19. The method was immunoSEQ multiplex PCR; TCRdb's version includes in-frame clones alone and lacks a portion of them. The top ten hold around 2.5% of the sample, which has about 320,000 clones, about 92% seen once. The sample comprised PBMCs or T cells enriched from blood (not recorded which). These receptors came from a man aged 55-75 years who had recovered from COVID-19.

The chain has TRBV7-2 and TRBJ2-3, with 10 bases identical to TRBD2. This CDR3 has 16 amino acids. Germline V gene sequence: CDR1 SGHTA, CDR2 FQGNSA. The ends lost 1 base at V and 2 bases at J; junction bases unmatched: 3. The CDR3 region is CASSLGTSGVTDTQYF. The DNA for the CDR3 is TGTGCCAGCAGCTTAGGCACTAGCGGGGTCACAGATACGCAGTATTTT.

This clone was seen more than once but under ten times. The chain employs TRBV11-2 and TRBJ2-5, with 8 bases fitting TRBD2. The V gene end was trimmed by 5 bases and the J gene end by 3 bases; junction bases not matched to a gene: 8. CDR1 is SGHAT and CDR2 is FQNNGV in the germline V gene. The CDR3 has 15 amino acids. CDR3 sequence: CASSLIAGWEETQYF. The DNA of the CDR3 is TGTGCCAGCAGCCTCATAGCGGGGTGGGAAGAGACCCAGTACTTC.

The chain links TRBV7-9 to TRBJ2-2; a weak D match, TRBD2 (6 bases). With 0 bases removed from V and 4 bases from J, the gap between germline ends came to 9 bases. The CDR3 totals 15 residues. Germline CDR1 is SEHNR and CDR2 is FQNEAQ (reference sequence). Here the CDR3 reads CASSLARELTGELFF. In DNA form, the CDR3 reads TGTGCCAGCAGCTTAGCGCGGGAACTCACCGGGGAGCTGTTTTTT.

The V call is TRBV19, the J call TRBJ2-7; no clear D gene. Germline V gene data show CDR1 as LNHDA and CDR2 as SQIVND (reference sequence). V lost 1 base and J 6 bases, leaving 13 bases between the germline ends. The CDR3 is made up of 14 amino acids. DNA for the CDR3: TGTGCCAGTAGTATAGGAGCCGCGGCTGGCGAGCAGTACTTC. It translates to CASSIGAAAGEQYF.

Comments on this clone: Other DNA sequences in the same sample also yield this CDR3. The genes are TRBV18 and TRBJ1-2, with TRBD1 as a possible D gene (6 bases). The CDR3 length is 13 residues. The ends were cut back, 2 bases at V and 5 bases at J, with 9 bases in the middle. The germline gives CDR1 KGHSH, CDR2 LQKENI. CDR3 residues: CASSPTGLYGYTF. CDR3 in DNA: TGTGCCAGCTCACCAACAGGGTTATATGGCTACACCTTC.